The rows below give T cell receptor beta chains drawn from one sample of a study of graft-versus-host responses after intestinal transplantation. No antigen has been identified for these receptors. Profiling relied on immunoSEQ multiplex PCR, and the TCRdb table lists in-frame clones only, not all of them. This table holds around 97,000 clones, 90% to 95% found once. The specimen was unstimulated CD8+ T cells sorted from spleen or lymph node cells, collected before intestinal transplant. These receptors were obtained from a human donor who received an intestinal transplant. Each CDR3 is given with its conserved first and last residue. Each record gives: V gene, clone size, J gene, D gene, CDR3 protein, CDR3 DNA. A D gene is named only where the DNA matches it firmly. Rows give clone size only sometimes, using once, few, many, or a class for an expanded clone.

v_gene: TRBV6-5
abundance: -
j_gene: TRBJ2-7
d_gene: TRBD2
CDR3aa: CASLSGGLYEQYF
CDR3nt: TGTGCCAGCCTTAGCGGGGGGTTGTACGAGCAGTACTTC

v_gene: TRBV6-4
abundance: -
j_gene: TRBJ1-3
d_gene: -
CDR3aa: CASSAPDGSGNTIYF
CDR3nt: TGTGCCAGCAGTGCGCCCGATGGCTCTGGAAACACCATATATTTT

v_gene: TRBV13
abundance: -
j_gene: TRBJ1-2
d_gene: TRBD1
CDR3aa: CASSSFRDRLMGYTF
CDR3nt: TGTGCCAGCAGCTCATTTCGGGACAGGTTGATGGGCTACACCTTC

v_gene: TRBV15
abundance: -
j_gene: TRBJ2-5
d_gene: -
CDR3aa: CATSRDPAVETQYF
CDR3nt: TGTGCCACCAGCAGAGATCCGGCAGTAGAGACCCAGTACTTC

v_gene: TRBV2
abundance: once
j_gene: TRBJ2-3
d_gene: TRBD2
CDR3aa: CASRASGGTDTQYF
CDR3nt: TGTGCCAGCAGAGCTAGCGGGGGCACAGATACGCAGTATTTT

v_gene: TRBV11-1
abundance: -
j_gene: TRBJ2-5
d_gene: TRBD2
CDR3aa: CASSFGLAGVGETQYF
CDR3nt: TGTGCCAGCAGCTTCGGGCTAGCGGGAGTGGGGGAGACCCAGTACTTC

v_gene: TRBV13
abundance: few
j_gene: TRBJ2-7
d_gene: -
CDR3aa: CASSSSGVDEQYF
CDR3nt: TGTGCCAGCAGCTCGTCAGGGGTAGACGAGCAGTACTTC

v_gene: TRBV6-5
abundance: -
j_gene: TRBJ1-2
d_gene: TRBD1
CDR3aa: CASATGGGYGYTF
CDR3nt: TGTGCCAGCGCCACAGGGGGTGGCTATGGCTACACCTTC

v_gene: TRBV6-4
abundance: -
j_gene: TRBJ2-7
d_gene: -
CDR3aa: CASSADRSSYEQYF
CDR3nt: TGTGCCAGCAGCGCAGACAGGAGCTCCTACGAGCAGTACTTC

v_gene: TRBV11-2
abundance: -
j_gene: TRBJ1-1
d_gene: TRBD1
CDR3aa: CASSTKQGWNTEAFF
CDR3nt: TGTGCCAGCAGCACGAAACAGGGGTGGAACACTGAAGCTTTCTTT

v_gene: TRBV9
abundance: -
j_gene: TRBJ2-5
d_gene: -
CDR3aa: CASSVVVSGQETQYF
CDR3nt: TGTGCCAGCAGCGTAGTAGTCTCCGGCCAAGAGACCCAGTACTTC

v_gene: TRBV27
abundance: -
j_gene: TRBJ2-2
d_gene: TRBD2
CDR3aa: CATGLAGAGGELFF
CDR3nt: TGTGCCACCGGACTAGCGGGAGCGGGCGGGGAGCTGTTTTTT

v_gene: TRBV6-5
abundance: -
j_gene: TRBJ2-7
d_gene: -
CDR3aa: CASSYEQYF
CDR3nt: TGTGCCAGCAGTTACGAGCAGTACTTC

v_gene: TRBV27
abundance: -
j_gene: TRBJ1-1
d_gene: TRBD1
CDR3aa: CARILPGQGVSGMNTEAFF
CDR3nt: TGTGCCAGGATTCTCCCGGGACAGGGGGTTAGCGGGATGAACACTGAAGCTTTCTTT

v_gene: TRBV11-1
abundance: -
j_gene: TRBJ1-2
d_gene: TRBD1
CDR3aa: CASSQRTGYPLYGYTF
CDR3nt: TGTGCCAGCAGCCAGAGGACAGGGTATCCCCTCTATGGCTACACCTTC

v_gene: TRBV6-1
abundance: -
j_gene: TRBJ2-7
d_gene: -
CDR3aa: CASSYPGDYEQYF
CDR3nt: TGTGCCAGCAGTTATCCAGGGGACTACGAGCAGTACTTC

v_gene: TRBV6-5
abundance: -
j_gene: TRBJ2-1
d_gene: TRBD1
CDR3aa: CASTPGDRGNEQFF
CDR3nt: TGTGCCAGCACCCCCGGGGACAGGGGAAATGAGCAGTTCTTC

v_gene: TRBV4-2
abundance: -
j_gene: TRBJ2-7
d_gene: TRBD2
CDR3aa: CASSQDRTSGNYEQYF
CDR3nt: TGTGCCAGCAGCCAAGACCGGACTAGCGGGAACTACGAGCAGTACTTC

v_gene: TRBV6-5
abundance: -
j_gene: TRBJ2-7
d_gene: TRBD1
CDR3aa: CASASGTGIYEQYF
CDR3nt: TGTGCCAGCGCTTCCGGGACAGGAATCTACGAGCAGTACTTC

v_gene: TRBV5-3
abundance: -
j_gene: TRBJ1-1
d_gene: TRBD1
CDR3aa: CARCWEFGTEPNTEAFF
CDR3nt: TGTGCCAGATGCTGGGAGTTCGGGACAGAACCAAACACTGAAGCTTTCTTT

v_gene: TRBV21-1
abundance: -
j_gene: TRBJ2-1
d_gene: -
CDR3aa: CASSPYNSEDYNEQFF
CDR3nt: TGTGCCAGCAGCCCTTACAATTCCGAGGATTACAATGAGCAGTTCTTC

v_gene: TRBV7-9
abundance: -
j_gene: TRBJ2-1
d_gene: TRBD2
CDR3aa: CASSPRGVYNEQFF
CDR3nt: TGTGCCAGCAGCCCACGGGGGGTTTACAATGAGCAGTTCTTC

v_gene: TRBV19
abundance: -
j_gene: TRBJ2-3
d_gene: TRBD2
CDR3aa: CASSIGGGGRADTQYF
CDR3nt: TGTGCCAGTAGTATAGGAGGCGGGGGGAGAGCAGATACGCAGTATTTT

v_gene: TRBV9
abundance: -
j_gene: TRBJ2-5
d_gene: TRBD2
CDR3aa: CASSSGTSGPYQETQYF
CDR3nt: TGTGCCAGCAGCTCCGGGACTAGCGGACCGTACCAAGAGACCCAGTACTTC

v_gene: TRBV19
abundance: -
j_gene: TRBJ1-1
d_gene: TRBD1
CDR3aa: CASSGTGEGATEAFF
CDR3nt: TGTGCCAGTAGCGGGACAGGGGAGGGGGCCACTGAAGCTTTCTTT

v_gene: TRBV5-6
abundance: -
j_gene: TRBJ1-5
d_gene: TRBD1
CDR3aa: CASSFYGRGPPLSPQHF
CDR3nt: TGTGCCAGCAGCTTTTACGGCAGGGGGCCCCCTCTTTCGCCCCAGCATTTT

v_gene: TRBV4-1
abundance: -
j_gene: TRBJ2-1
d_gene: TRBD2
CDR3aa: CASSQSGTSVVGEQFF
CDR3nt: TGCGCCAGCAGCCAAAGCGGGACTAGCGTCGTCGGTGAGCAGTTCTTC

v_gene: TRBV11-2
abundance: -
j_gene: TRBJ1-6
d_gene: -
CDR3aa: CASSLPPPGGYGDSPLHF
CDR3nt: TGTGCCAGCAGCTTACCCCCGCCCGGGGGGTATGGGGATTCACCCCTCCACTTT

v_gene: TRBV7-7
abundance: -
j_gene: TRBJ2-1
d_gene: -
CDR3aa: CASSPFPAGSSYNEQFF
CDR3nt: TGTGCCAGCAGCCCCTTCCCTGCCGGGAGCTCCTACAATGAGCAGTTCTTC

v_gene: TRBV19
abundance: few
j_gene: TRBJ1-2
d_gene: -
CDR3aa: CASRHTGNYYGYTF
CDR3nt: TGTGCCAGTAGACACACAGGGAATTACTATGGCTACACCTTC

v_gene: TRBV2
abundance: -
j_gene: TRBJ1-5
d_gene: TRBD1
CDR3aa: CASTPTGVEQPQHF
CDR3nt: TGTGCCAGCACCCCGACAGGGGTGGAGCAGCCCCAGCATTTT

v_gene: TRBV6-6
abundance: -
j_gene: TRBJ1-2
d_gene: -
CDR3aa: CASSLGSELTGYTF
CDR3nt: TGTGCCAGCAGTTTGGGGAGCGAGTTAACGGGCTACACCTTC

v_gene: TRBV11-2
abundance: -
j_gene: TRBJ1-6
d_gene: -
CDR3aa: CASGSPLHF
CDR3nt: TGTGCCAGCGGGTCACCCCTCCACTTT

v_gene: TRBV4-2
abundance: once
j_gene: TRBJ2-2
d_gene: -
CDR3aa: CASSQEWAGGTGELFF
CDR3nt: TGTGCCAGCAGCCAAGAGTGGGCAGGGGGGACCGGGGAGCTGTTTTTT

v_gene: TRBV5-1
abundance: -
j_gene: TRBJ1-2
d_gene: TRBD1
CDR3aa: CASSARGFHGYTF
CDR3nt: TGCGCCAGCAGCGCCAGGGGGTTCCATGGCTACACCTTC

v_gene: TRBV27
abundance: -
j_gene: TRBJ2-7
d_gene: TRBD2
CDR3aa: CASKATSGTSGGASGEQYF
CDR3nt: TGTGCCAGCAAAGCGACCTCCGGGACTAGCGGGGGGGCGTCGGGCGAGCAGTACTTC

v_gene: TRBV18
abundance: -
j_gene: TRBJ2-7
d_gene: -
CDR3aa: CASSPTPHEQYF
CDR3nt: TGTGCCAGCTCACCTACCCCCCACGAGCAGTACTTC

v_gene: TRBV7-6
abundance: once
j_gene: TRBJ2-1
d_gene: -
CDR3aa: CASSVSDGYNEQFF
CDR3nt: TGTGCCAGCAGCGTATCGGACGGCTACAATGAGCAGTTCTTC

v_gene: TRBV7-9
abundance: -
j_gene: TRBJ2-3
d_gene: TRBD2
CDR3aa: CASSTNPGGGLNTDTQYF
CDR3nt: TGTGCCAGCAGCACCAACCCGGGGGGGGGTCTGAACACAGATACGCAGTATTTT

v_gene: TRBV2
abundance: -
j_gene: TRBJ1-4
d_gene: -
CDR3aa: CASTGNNEKLFF
CDR3nt: TGTGCCAGCACAGGGAATAATGAAAAACTGTTTTTT

v_gene: TRBV29-1
abundance: once
j_gene: TRBJ2-7
d_gene: -
CDR3aa: CSVSPSSYEQYF
CDR3nt: TGCAGCGTTTCCCCTAGCTCCTACGAGCAGTACTTC

v_gene: TRBV5-5
abundance: -
j_gene: TRBJ1-3
d_gene: TRBD1
CDR3aa: CASSTTGSGNTIYF
CDR3nt: TGTGCCAGCAGCACGACAGGGTCTGGAAACACCATATATTTT

v_gene: TRBV20-1
abundance: -
j_gene: TRBJ1-1
d_gene: -
CDR3aa: CSARGPEAFF
CDR3nt: TGCAGTGCTAGGGGACCCGAAGCTTTCTTT

v_gene: TRBV19
abundance: -
j_gene: TRBJ2-7
d_gene: -
CDR3aa: CASSTGSGYEQYF
CDR3nt: TGTGCCAGTAGCACAGGGTCGGGCTACGAGCAGTACTTC

v_gene: TRBV9
abundance: once
j_gene: TRBJ2-1
d_gene: -
CDR3aa: CASSVALPGPSYNEQFF
CDR3nt: TGTGCCAGCAGCGTAGCTTTACCAGGTCCTTCCTACAATGAGCAGTTCTTC

v_gene: TRBV4-1
abundance: -
j_gene: TRBJ2-7
d_gene: -
CDR3aa: CASSQDLGYEQYF
CDR3nt: TGCGCCAGCAGCCAAGATCTTGGGTACGAGCAGTACTTC

v_gene: TRBV9
abundance: -
j_gene: TRBJ1-3
d_gene: -
CDR3aa: CASSANSGKPGNTIYF
CDR3nt: TGTGCCAGCAGCGCCAACTCAGGGAAACCTGGAAACACCATATATTTT

v_gene: TRBV10-2
abundance: -
j_gene: TRBJ2-7
d_gene: TRBD2
CDR3aa: CASSAVLAGDDEQYF
CDR3nt: TGCGCCAGCAGTGCCGTGCTAGCGGGAGATGACGAGCAGTACTTC

v_gene: TRBV23-1
abundance: -
j_gene: TRBJ2-3
d_gene: TRBD1
CDR3aa: CASSNRTGVADTQYF
CDR3nt: TGCGCCAGCAGTAACAGGACAGGGGTGGCAGATACGCAGTATTTT

v_gene: TRBV27
abundance: once
j_gene: TRBJ2-7
d_gene: TRBD2
CDR3aa: CASSLLLAGGQGEQYF
CDR3nt: TGTGCCAGCAGTTTACTTCTAGCGGGAGGCCAGGGGGAGCAGTACTTC

v_gene: TRBV10-3
abundance: -
j_gene: TRBJ2-7
d_gene: TRBD1
CDR3aa: CAISEVLTGGYEQYF
CDR3nt: TGTGCCATCAGTGAGGTACTAACAGGGGGCTACGAGCAGTACTTC

v_gene: TRBV10-3
abundance: -
j_gene: TRBJ2-5
d_gene: -
CDR3aa: CAISEEYEETQYF
CDR3nt: TGTGCCATCAGTGAAGAGTATGAAGAGACCCAGTACTTC

v_gene: TRBV5-1
abundance: -
j_gene: TRBJ2-7
d_gene: -
CDR3aa: CASSLDTNYYEQYF
CDR3nt: TGCGCCAGCAGCTTGGACACGAATTACTACGAGCAGTACTTC

v_gene: TRBV25-1
abundance: -
j_gene: TRBJ2-1
d_gene: TRBD1
CDR3aa: CASSRTGTPYNEQFF
CDR3nt: TGTGCCAGTAGCCGGACAGGTACCCCCTACAATGAGCAGTTCTTC

v_gene: TRBV28
abundance: -
j_gene: TRBJ1-1
d_gene: -
CDR3aa: CASSFPHLQATNTEAFF
CDR3nt: TGTGCCAGCAGTTTCCCCCACCTGCAGGCAACGAACACTGAAGCTTTCTTT

v_gene: TRBV7-3
abundance: few
j_gene: TRBJ2-2
d_gene: TRBD2
CDR3aa: CASSVSEAGSGELFF
CDR3nt: TGTGCCAGCAGCGTTTCCGAAGCGGGATCCGGGGAGCTGTTTTTT

v_gene: TRBV7-6
abundance: -
j_gene: TRBJ1-6
d_gene: -
CDR3aa: CASSLAETVSSYNSPLHF
CDR3nt: TGTGCCAGCAGCTTAGCTGAAACAGTTAGCTCCTATAATTCACCCCTCCACTTT

v_gene: TRBV7-6
abundance: -
j_gene: TRBJ2-1
d_gene: -
CDR3aa: CASTGGFAPPDNEQFF
CDR3nt: TGTGCCAGCACCGGGGGTTTTGCGCCCCCTGACAATGAGCAGTTCTTC

v_gene: TRBV9
abundance: -
j_gene: TRBJ2-7
d_gene: -
CDR3aa: CASSESQAPGDEQYF
CDR3nt: TGTGCCAGCTCCGAGTCACAGGCTCCCGGGGACGAGCAGTACTTC